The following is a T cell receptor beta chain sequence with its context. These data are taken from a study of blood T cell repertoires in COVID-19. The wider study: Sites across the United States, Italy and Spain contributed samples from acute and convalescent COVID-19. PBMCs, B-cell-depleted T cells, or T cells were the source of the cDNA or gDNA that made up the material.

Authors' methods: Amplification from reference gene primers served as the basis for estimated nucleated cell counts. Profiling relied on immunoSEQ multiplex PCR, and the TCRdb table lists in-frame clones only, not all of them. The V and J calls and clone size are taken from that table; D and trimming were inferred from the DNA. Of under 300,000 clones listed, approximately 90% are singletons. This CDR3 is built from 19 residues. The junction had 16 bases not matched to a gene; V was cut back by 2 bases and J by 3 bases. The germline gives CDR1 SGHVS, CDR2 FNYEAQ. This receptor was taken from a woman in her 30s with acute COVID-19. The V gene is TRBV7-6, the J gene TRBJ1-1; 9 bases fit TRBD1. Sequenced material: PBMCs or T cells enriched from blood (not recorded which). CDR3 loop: CASSLSPPRNRGLDTEAFF. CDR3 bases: TGTGCCAGCAGCTTATCCCCTCCTAGAAACAGGGGGCTTGACACTGAAGCTTTCTTT.